The 28 T cell receptor beta chains listed next were all sequenced from one sample in a study of blood T cell repertoires in COVID-19 (dated by TCRdb to 2020 to 2022). The library was produced with the immunoSEQ multiplex PCR assay. In its TCRdb copy, this immuneACCESS table keeps in-frame sequences only and misses some clones. Where compared with another copy, unresolved V genes explain less than half of these, and the others have no known cause. For this sample the table gives under 130,000 clones, of which around 74% were detected only once. Of the sample, 19% is held by the ten largest clones. Sequenced material: peripheral blood. Receptors originate from a woman in her seventies with acute or convalescent COVID-19.

This clone was counted only a few times. This chain uses TRBV2 with TRBJ1-6; D call uncertain. V lost 1 base, J lost 9 bases, and 13 bases lay in between. The CDR3 has 15 amino acids. Germline lookup yields CDR1 SNHLY and CDR2 FYNNEI. The CDR3 loop reads CASSEGTGVSSPLHF. As DNA, the CDR3 is TGTGCCAGCAGTGAAGGGACGGGAGTTAGTTCACCCCTCCACTTT.

This clone was picked up one time. The rearrangement uses TRBV6-5 and TRBJ2-1; possibly TRBD2 for D (6 bases). Trimming shortened V by 6 bases and J by 7 bases, and 13 bases separated the two germline ends. Germline values: CDR1 MNHEY, CDR2 SVGAGI. The CDR3 runs to 13 residues. The CDR3, as DNA: TGTGCCAGCAGGCCATATAGCGGAAATGAGCAGTTCTTC. Translating gives CASRPYSGNEQFF.

This chain uses TRBV5-1 with TRBJ1-1, with 8 bases identical to TRBD1. The germline V gene encodes CDR1 SGHRS and CDR2 YFSETQ. This CDR3 is built from 16 residues. The J segment lost 1 base and the V segment lost 0 bases, leaving 5 bases of the junction unmatched. The CDR3 DNA follows: TGCGCCAGCAGCTTGGACCCAGGACAGGGGAACACTGAAGCTTTCTTT. This codes for CASSLDPGQGNTEAFF.

The V call is TRBV30, the J call TRBJ1-1; D gene uncertain. V was shortened by 0 bases and J by 4 bases, with 9 bases between the two germline ends. Germline V CDR1 and CDR2: GTSNPN, SVGIG (reference sequence). There are 13 residues in the CDR3. The CDR3 bases are TGTGCCTGGAGTGTAGAGGAGGGCACTGAAGCTTTCTTT. Translated, it gives CAWSVEEGTEAFF. Full variable domain (missing parts from reference TRBV30 and TRBJ1-1): SQTIHQWPATLVQPVGSPLSLECTVEGTSNPNLYWYRQAAGRGLQLLFYSVGIGQISSEVPQNLSASRPQDRQFILSSKKLLLSDSGFYLCAWSVEEGTEAFFGQGTRLTVV.

The table lists this clone with many counts. The chain is built from TRBV4-1 and TRBJ2-2; 7 bases align to TRBD2. The CDR3 sequence is 15 residues long. Germline V gene lookup returns CDR1 MGHRA and CDR2 YSYEKL. The V segment lost 0 bases and the J segment 8 bases; nucleotides outside the gene matches: 6. In nucleotides, the CDR3 is TGCGCCAGCAGCCAAGAGGGTAGCGGGTTTGGGGAGCTGTTTTTT. Protein: CASSQEGSGFGELFF.

The sample holds a few counts of this clone. The chain uses TRBV18 and TRBJ1-2, with 7 bases fitting TRBD1. This CDR3 region has 17 residues. Trimming took 3 bases from V and 4 from J; bases not matched to a gene: 14. Germline CDR1 KGHSH, CDR2 LQKENI. In nucleotides, the CDR3 is TGTGCCAGCTCACCGGACAGGCCACTGGCTTATAGCTATGGCTACACCTTC. This encodes CASSPDRPLAYSYGYTF.

This chain links TRBV28 with TRBJ2-7, with 9 nucleotides matching TRBD2. Germline V lookup: CDR1 MDHEN, CDR2 SYDVKM. V lost 3 bases to trimming and J lost 0 bases; unmatched junction nucleotides: 6. The CDR3 is 16 amino acids. CDR3 sequence: CASSFQLAGLSYEQYF. CDR3 in DNA: TGTGCCAGCAGTTTTCAGCTAGCGGGGCTCTCCTACGAGCAGTACTTC.

This clone was picked up one time. V gene TRBV9 combines with J gene TRBJ2-7; 8 bases line up with TRBD1. Trimming cost V 0 bases and J 1 base; bases outside gene matches: 3. CDR3 length equals 15 residues. CDR1 is SGDLS and CDR2 is YYNGEE in the germline V gene. CDR3 coding DNA: TGTGCCAGCAGCGTAGCCGGGACAGGTTCCTACGAGCAGTACTTC. Its protein is CASSVAGTGSYEQYF.

The chain recombines TRBV19 with TRBJ1-5, with 9 bases fitting TRBD1. Germline trimming cut 6 bases from V and 5 bases from J; bases unmatched to any gene: 2. The germline gives CDR1 LNHDA, CDR2 SQIVND (reference sequence). CDR3 length equals 13 residues. The CDR3 DNA sequence: TGTGCCAGTAGAAGGACAGGGGATCAGCCCCAGCATTTT. This translates into CASRRTGDQPQHF.

J is TRBJ2-1 and V is TRBV11-2; a possible D gene is TRBD2 (6 bases). Germline CDR1 and CDR2: SGHAT and FQNNGV. The CDR3 runs to 15 residues. V was clipped by 5 bases and J by 5 bases, with 16 bases between them. The DNA for the CDR3 is TGTGCCAGCAGCCGGGGCTCGAGGACTAACAATGAGCAGTTCTTC. It is translated as CASSRGSRTNNEQFF.

This chain uses TRBV5-1 with TRBJ2-1; 9 nucleotides line up with TRBD1. Germline V gene data show CDR1 as SGHRS and CDR2 as YFSETQ. The CDR3 runs 14 residues. J lost 9 bases, V lost 4 bases, and 8 bases had no gene match. CDR3: CASSRGQGKVEQFF. CDR3 nucleotide sequence: TGCGCCAGCAGCCGGGGACAGGGTAAGGTTGAGCAGTTCTTC.

The J gene is TRBJ1-2, the V gene TRBV24-1; 11 bases line up with TRBD1. J gave up 4 bases and V 6 bases, and 6 bases lay outside the gene matches. The CDR3 extends over 15 amino acids. The germline V gene encodes CDR1 KGHDR and CDR2 SFDVKD. CDR3 in DNA: TGTGCCACCAGTCCGGGGACAGGGGGTGGCTATGGCTACACCTTC. Protein: CATSPGTGGGYGYTF.

V usage is TRBV28 and J usage is TRBJ1-6; 9 bases fit TRBD1. This CDR3 spans 14 amino acids. CDR1 MDHEN and CDR2 SYDVKM come from the germline V gene. The trim removed 7 bases at V and 7 bases at J, leaving 5 bases unmatched. For the CDR3, the DNA is TGTGCCAGCACCTCCGGGACAGGGAATTCACCCCTCCACTTT. This translates into CASTSGTGNSPLHF.

The chain combines TRBV20-1 with TRBJ2-7; D gene uncertain. With 3 bases removed from V and 0 bases from J, the gap between germline ends came to 15 bases. Germline lookup yields CDR1 DFQATT and CDR2 SNEGSKA (reference sequence). The CDR3 has 15 residues. CDR3 loop: CSASPSAPSSYEQYF. The CDR3 DNA is TGCAGTGCTAGTCCGTCAGCACCTAGCTCCTACGAGCAGTACTTC.

This clone was seen at least ten times. The chain has TRBV9 and TRBJ2-2; 9 positions agree with TRBD1. The V gene's germline CDR1 is SGDLS and CDR2 YYNGEE. CDR3 size: 17 residues. Trimming at V came to 5 bases and at J to 6 bases, leaving 14 bases not matched to a gene. The CDR3 coding sequence is TGTGCCAGCAGTCGAAACCGGGACAGGGACGACGCCGGGGAGCTGTTTTTT. It encodes CASSRNRDRDDAGELFF. Supplemented by reference TRBV9 and TRBJ2-2, the full variable domain reads DSGVTQTPKHLITATGQRVTLRCSPRSGDLSVYWYQQSLDQGLQFLIQYYNGEERAKGNILERFSAQQFPDLHSELNLSSLELGDSALYFCASSRNRDRDDAGELFFGEGSRLTVL.

This chain uses TRBV29-1 with TRBJ2-1, with 10 positions matching TRBD1. V lost 7 bases to trimming and J lost 5 bases; unmatched junction nucleotides: 8. CDR1 is SQVTM, CDR2 ANQGSEA, per germline. This CDR3 region has 14 residues. Written as DNA, the CDR3 is TGCAGCGGCCGGGACAGGGGATGGGACAATGAGCAGTTCTTC. Translation: CSGRDRGWDNEQFF.

About this clone itself: This may arise from a read error, as a much more abundant clone is one base away. The identical CDR3 is also encoded by other nucleotide sequences in the sample. The rearrangement uses TRBV27 and TRBJ1-5; D possibly corresponds to TRBD1 (5 bases). Germline V gene data show CDR1 as MNHEY and CDR2 as SMNVEV (reference sequence). V gave up 2 bases and J gave up 1 base, with 6 bases separating them. The CDR3 has 14 amino acids. This CDR3 reads CASSLQGSNQPQHF. CDR3 sequence (DNA): TGTGCCAGCAGTTTACAGGGAAGCAATCAGCCCCAGCATTTT.

The chain links TRBV5-1 to TRBJ2-1; the match to TRBD2 covers 12 bases. This CDR3 contains 15 residues. Germline-derived CDR1 and CDR2 are SGHRS and YFSETQ. After removal of 6 bases from V and 4 bases from J, the junction contained 5 bases not matched to a gene. DNA for the CDR3: TGCGCCAGCACACCACTAGCGGGGGGATACAATGAGCAGTTCTTC. This sequence encodes CASTPLAGGYNEQFF. The entire variable domain, with the rest obtained from reference TRBV5-1 and TRBJ2-1, is as follows: KAGVTQTPRYLIKTRGQQVTLSCSPISGHRSVSWYQQTPGQGLQFLFEYFSETQRNKGNFPGRFSGRQFSNSRSEMNVSTLELGDSALYLCASTPLAGGYNEQFFGPGTRLTVL.

This chain uses TRBV5-1 with TRBJ1-1, with 8 nucleotides matching TRBD1. Germline lookup yields CDR1 SGHRS and CDR2 YFSETQ. V lost 4 bases, J lost 4 bases, and 6 bases stayed unmatched. The CDR3 spans 14 residues. Here the CDR3 reads CASSPGQGGTEAFF. DNA of the CDR3: TGCGCCAGCAGCCCCGGACAGGGAGGCACTGAAGCTTTCTTT.

This chain links TRBV12-3 or TRBV12-4 with TRBJ2-2; tentative D call: TRBD2 (6 bases). The CDR3 covers 13 residues. Trimming left V 3 bases short and J 6 bases short, with 8 bases between. The CDR3 region is CASSLPGAGELFF. CDR3 in DNA: TGTGCCAGCAGTTTGCCGGGAGCCGGGGAGCTGTTTTTT.

The chain combines TRBV28 with TRBJ1-1, with 10 bases identical to TRBD1. CDR1 MDHEN and CDR2 SYDVKM come from the germline V gene. The CDR3 contains 16 residues. The ends lost 8 bases at V and 3 bases at J; junction bases unmatched: 12. CDR3 sequence (DNA): TGTGCCAGCTATGAACGGGACAGGGGAGGGGACACTGAAGCTTTCTTT. Encoded protein: CASYERDRGGDTEAFF.

The rearrangement joins TRBV5-1 to TRBJ2-7; D remains unclear. Trimming took off 0 bases at V and 5 bases at J, with 6 bases between the two ends. CDR1 SGHRS and CDR2 YFSETQ come from the germline V gene. The CDR3 loop spans 12 amino acids. CDR3 protein: CASSLAFDEQYF. CDR3 nucleotides: TGCGCCAGCAGCTTGGCCTTTGACGAGCAGTACTTC.

The chain recombines TRBV2 with TRBJ1-5; no clear D gene. Germline lookup yields CDR1 SNHLY and CDR2 FYNNEI. Between the trimmed V and J ends, which lost 8 bases and 0 bases, there was a span of 11 bases. This CDR3 region has 14 residues. This chain's CDR3 is CASLDKNSNQPQHF. The DNA of the CDR3 is TGTGCCAGCCTCGACAAAAATAGCAATCAGCCCCAGCATTTT.

This clone was seen only a few times. J is TRBJ2-5 and V is TRBV6-6, with a possible D match to TRBD1 (5 bases). Germline V CDR1 and CDR2: MNHNY, SVGAGI (reference sequence). Between the trimmed V and J ends, which lost 4 bases and 0 bases, there was a span of 12 bases. This CDR3 is built from 15 residues. CDR3 amino acids: CASSSPRQYQETQYF. The CDR3, as DNA: TGTGCCAGCAGTTCGCCGCGACAGTACCAAGAGACCCAGTACTTC.

This chain connects TRBV28 to TRBJ2-5, with 7 bases identical to TRBD1. Germline V gene data show CDR1 as MDHEN and CDR2 as SYDVKM. V lost 7 bases, J lost 1 base, and 6 bases stayed unmatched. The CDR3 contains 14 residues. The CDR3 sequence: CASNGQVPQETQYF. The CDR3 DNA follows: TGTGCCAGCAACGGACAGGTGCCCCAAGAGACCCAGTACTTC.

The gene calls are TRBV28 and TRBJ1-2; perhaps TRBD1 as D (5 bases). Germline values: CDR1 MDHEN, CDR2 SYDVKM. CDR3 length: 13 amino acids. Trimming shortened V by 6 bases and J by 4 bases, and 12 bases separated the two germline ends. Here the CDR3 DNA reads TGTGCCAGCAGGACAGTCTTAAGCTATGGCTACACCTTC. Its protein product is CASRTVLSYGYTF.

This chain joins TRBV2 and TRBJ2-7, with 8 bases aligning to TRBD1. Germline V gene sequence: CDR1 SNHLY, CDR2 FYNNEI. This CDR3 has 16 residues. V lost 4 bases to trimming and J lost 0 bases; unmatched junction nucleotides: 8. CDR3 bases: TGTGCCAGCAGTGCTCCGGGACAGGCGAGCTCCTACGAGCAGTACTTC. It translates to CASSAPGQASSYEQYF.

CDR3 in DNA: TGCGCCAGCAGCCAGGTAACCGGGATAGAAGCTTTCTTT. Its translation is CASSQVTGIEAFF. The chain carries TRBV4-3 and TRBJ1-1; D is undetermined. This CDR3 spans 13 amino acids. Trimming removed 3 bases from V and 8 bases from J, with 13 bases in between. The germline gives CDR1 LGHNA, CDR2 YSLEER.